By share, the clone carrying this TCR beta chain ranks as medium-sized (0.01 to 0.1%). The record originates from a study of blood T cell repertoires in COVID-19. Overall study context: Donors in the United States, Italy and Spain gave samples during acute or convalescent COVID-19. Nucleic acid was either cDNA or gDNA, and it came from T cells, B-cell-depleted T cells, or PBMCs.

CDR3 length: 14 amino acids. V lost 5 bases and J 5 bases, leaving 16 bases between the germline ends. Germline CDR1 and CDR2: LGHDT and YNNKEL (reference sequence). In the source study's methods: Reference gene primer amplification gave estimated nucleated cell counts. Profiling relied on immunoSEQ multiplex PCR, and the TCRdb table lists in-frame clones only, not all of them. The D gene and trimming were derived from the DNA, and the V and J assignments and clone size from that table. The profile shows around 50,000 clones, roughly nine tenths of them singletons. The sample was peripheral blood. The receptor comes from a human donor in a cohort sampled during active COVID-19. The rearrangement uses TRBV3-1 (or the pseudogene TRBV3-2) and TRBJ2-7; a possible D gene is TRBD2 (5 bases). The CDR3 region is CASSLYPGMDEQYF. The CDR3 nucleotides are TGTGCCAGCAGCTTATATCCGGGAATGGACGAGCAGTACTTC.